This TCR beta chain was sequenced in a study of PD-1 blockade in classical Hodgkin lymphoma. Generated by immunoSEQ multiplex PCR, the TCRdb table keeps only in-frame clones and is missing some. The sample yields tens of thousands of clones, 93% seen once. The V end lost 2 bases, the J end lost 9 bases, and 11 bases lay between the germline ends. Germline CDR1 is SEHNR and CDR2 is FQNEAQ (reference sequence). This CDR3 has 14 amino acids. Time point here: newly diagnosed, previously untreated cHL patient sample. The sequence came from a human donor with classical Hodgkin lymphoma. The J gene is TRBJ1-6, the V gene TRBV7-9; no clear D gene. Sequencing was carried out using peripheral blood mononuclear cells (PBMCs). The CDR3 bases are TGTGCCAGCAGCTTACGCGAAGGAGTTTCACCCCTCCACTTT. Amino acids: CASSLREGVSPLHF.